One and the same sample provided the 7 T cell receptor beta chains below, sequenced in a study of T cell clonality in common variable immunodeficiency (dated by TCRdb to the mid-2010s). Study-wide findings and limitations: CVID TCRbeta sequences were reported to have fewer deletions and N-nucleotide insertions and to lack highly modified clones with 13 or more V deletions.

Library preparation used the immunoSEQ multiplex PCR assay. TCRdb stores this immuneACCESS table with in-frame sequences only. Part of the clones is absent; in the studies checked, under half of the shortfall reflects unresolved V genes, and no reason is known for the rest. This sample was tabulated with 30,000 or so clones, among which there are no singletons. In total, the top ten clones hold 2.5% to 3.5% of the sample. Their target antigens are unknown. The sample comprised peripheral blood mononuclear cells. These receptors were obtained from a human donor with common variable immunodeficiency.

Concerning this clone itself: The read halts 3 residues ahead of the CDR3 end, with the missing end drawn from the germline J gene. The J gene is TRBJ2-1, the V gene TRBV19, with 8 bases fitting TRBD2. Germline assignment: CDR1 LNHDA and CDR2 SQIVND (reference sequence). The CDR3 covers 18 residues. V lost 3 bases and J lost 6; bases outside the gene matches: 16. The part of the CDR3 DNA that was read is TGTGCCAGTAGTATTGAGTGGGGCGCGGGGGGCCCATCCAATGAG. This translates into CASSIEWGAGGPSNE. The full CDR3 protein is CASSIEWGAGGPSNEQFF.

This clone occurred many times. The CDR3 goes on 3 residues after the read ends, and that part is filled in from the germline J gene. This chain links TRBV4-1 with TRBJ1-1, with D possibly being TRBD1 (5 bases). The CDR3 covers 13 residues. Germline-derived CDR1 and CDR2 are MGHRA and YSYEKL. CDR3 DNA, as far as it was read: TGCGCCAGCAGCCAAGGGTGGGGCAGGGTA. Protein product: CASSQGWGRV. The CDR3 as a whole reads CASSQGWGRVAFF.

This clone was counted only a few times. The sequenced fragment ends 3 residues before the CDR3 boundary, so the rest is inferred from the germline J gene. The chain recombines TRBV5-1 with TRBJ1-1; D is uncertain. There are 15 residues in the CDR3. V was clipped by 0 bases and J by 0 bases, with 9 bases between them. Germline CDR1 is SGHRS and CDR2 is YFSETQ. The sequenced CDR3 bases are TGCGCCAGCAGCTTGGTGCTGGGCCTGAACACTGAA. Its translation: CASSLVLGLNTE. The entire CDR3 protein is CASSLVLGLNTEAFF.

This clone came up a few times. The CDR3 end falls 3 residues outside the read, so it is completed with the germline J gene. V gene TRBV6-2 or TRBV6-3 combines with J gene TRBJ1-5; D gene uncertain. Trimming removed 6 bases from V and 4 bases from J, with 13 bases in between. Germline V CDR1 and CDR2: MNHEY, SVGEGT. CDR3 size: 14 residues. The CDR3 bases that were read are TGTGCCAGCAGCCACGACAAAGTGAATCAGCCC. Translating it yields CASSHDKVNQP. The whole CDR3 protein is CASSHDKVNQPQHF.

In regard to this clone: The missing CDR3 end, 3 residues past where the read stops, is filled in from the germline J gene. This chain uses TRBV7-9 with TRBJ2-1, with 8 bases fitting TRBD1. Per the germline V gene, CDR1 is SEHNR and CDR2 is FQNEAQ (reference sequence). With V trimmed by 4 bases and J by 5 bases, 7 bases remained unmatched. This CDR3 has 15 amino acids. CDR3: CASSSWPDRDNEQFF. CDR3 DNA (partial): TGTGCCAGCAGCTCCTGGCCGGACAGGGACAATGAG.

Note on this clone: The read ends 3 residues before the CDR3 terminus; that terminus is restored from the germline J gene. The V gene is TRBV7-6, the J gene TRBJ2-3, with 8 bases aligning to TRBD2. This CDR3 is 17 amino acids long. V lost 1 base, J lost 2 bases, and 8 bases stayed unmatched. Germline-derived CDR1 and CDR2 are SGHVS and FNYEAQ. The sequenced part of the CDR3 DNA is TGTGCCAGCAGCTTAGGCGATCTAGCGGGCCCCACAGATACG. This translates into CASSLGDLAGPTDT. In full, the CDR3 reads CASSLGDLAGPTDTQYF.

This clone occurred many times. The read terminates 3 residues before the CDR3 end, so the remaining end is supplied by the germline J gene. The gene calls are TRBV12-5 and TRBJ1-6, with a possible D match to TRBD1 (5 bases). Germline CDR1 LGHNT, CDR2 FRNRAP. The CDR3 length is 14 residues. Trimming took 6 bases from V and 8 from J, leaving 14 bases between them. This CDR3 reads CASGNQGNYSPLHF. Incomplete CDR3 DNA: TGTGCTAGTGGCAATCAGGGAAACTATTCACCC.